A selection of T cell receptor beta chains follows, all from one sample in a study of CD8 T cells in Susac syndrome. TCRdb fed the immunoSEQ multiplex PCR reads into MiXCR, producing one record per CDR3 protein. The sample has 180,000 or so distinct CDR3 sequences, about 95% seen once. Sequencing used CD4+ T cells from PBMCs. These TCRs come from a human donor in good health. CDR3s include the opening cysteine and the closing phenylalanine or tryptophan. Each record gives: D gene, clone size, J gene, V gene, CDR3 DNA, CDR3 protein. D genes are given only for firm matches. Size values are once, few and many counts, or a class for expanded clones, and some rows have none.

NA	NA	TRBJ1-5	TRBV30	TGTGCCTGGAGACCGGAGCGCGGCAATCAGCCCCAGCATTTT	CAWRPERGNQPQHF
NA	NA	TRBJ2-7	TRBV29-1	TGCAGCGTTGAAGGGGCAAGCCTTTCCTCCTACGAGCAGTACTTC	CSVEGASLSSYEQYF
NA	once	TRBJ2-1	TRBV20-1	TGCAGTGCTAGCGTATCCCAGGGTAGGGACATCCATGAGCAGTTCTTC	CSASVSQGRDIHEQFF
NA	once	TRBJ2-7	TRBV15	TGTGCCACCAGCAGATTAGGGGGGCATACAGGCTACGAGCAGTACTTC	CATSRLGGHTGYEQYF
NA	NA	TRBJ2-7	TRBV30	TGTGCCTGGAGTGGGGGCATATTTCCCTACGAGCAGTACTTC	CAWSGGIFPYEQYF
TRBD2	NA	TRBJ2-7	TRBV29-1	TGCAGCGCTCTAGCGGGAGGAAAGTACGAGCAGTACTTC	CSALAGGKYEQYF
TRBD2	NA	TRBJ2-1	TRBV11-3	TGTGCCAGCAGCAAAGGGGTTAGCGGGAGGGCCTTAGTAGATGAGCAGTTCTTC	CASSKGVSGRALVDEQFF
TRBD1	NA	TRBJ2-1	TRBV29-1	TGCAGCGCTATACCGGAGACAGGGTTGCTCCATGAGCAGTTCTTC	CSAIPETGLLHEQFF
NA	once	TRBJ2-7	TRBV20-1	TGCAGTGCTAGAGCCGACGCGGGAGAGCAGTACTTC	CSARADAGEQYF
NA	NA	TRBJ2-1	TRBV6-6	TGTGCCAGCAGCCACCGGGACCGAGGCTACAATGAGCAGTTCTTC	CASSHRDRGYNEQFF
TRBD2	NA	TRBJ2-3	TRBV30	TGTGCCTGGAGCGCTTTAGCGGGAACTAGCACAGATACGCAGTATTTT	CAWSALAGTSTDTQYF
NA	NA	TRBJ2-1	TRBV29-1	TGCAGCGTTGTAAAGGTTTCCTACAATGAGCAGTTCTTC	CSVVKVSYNEQFF
NA	NA	TRBJ2-2	TRBV4-3	TGCGCCAGCAGCCAAGCGGGAGTTTGGTCCGGGGAGCTGTTTTTT	CASSQAGVWSGELFF
NA	NA	TRBJ2-6	TRBV7-9	TGTGCCAGCGGACCGGCTGGGGCCAACGTCCTGACTTTC	CASGPAGANVLTF
TRBD1	NA	TRBJ2-7	TRBV19	TGTGCCAGTAGTCTCCGGGACAGGGGAGGGCAGTACTTC	CASSLRDRGGQYF
NA	NA	TRBJ2-1	TRBV24-1	TGTGCCACCAGCGGCGGGATCAATCGATACAATGAGCAGTTCTTC	CATSGGINRYNEQFF
NA	NA	TRBJ2-2	TRBV15	TGTGCCACCAGCAGAGATCGGTCGTTGCCCGGGGAGCTGTTTTTT	CATSRDRSLPGELFF
NA	NA	TRBJ2-5	TRBV15	TGTGCCACCAGCAGGCAGGGCGAGGAGACCCAGTACTTC	CATSRQGEETQYF
TRBD2	NA	TRBJ2-1	TRBV30	TGTGCCTGGGAAAAGGGACTAGCGGGGTACAATGAGCAGTTCTTC	CAWEKGLAGYNEQFF
NA	NA	TRBJ2-5	TRBV7-9	TGTGCCAGCAGCTTATGGCTTGAGACCCAGTACTTC	CASSLWLETQYF
NA	NA	TRBJ2-3	TRBV29-1	TGCAGCGTTGGTCAAGGTACAGATACGCAGTATTTT	CSVGQGTDTQYF
NA	once	TRBJ2-3	TRBV27	TGTGCCAGCAACGGCCGGACTAGCACAGATACGCAGTATTTT	CASNGRTSTDTQYF
NA	NA	TRBJ2-2	TRBV13	TGTGCCAGCGGCTCGAACACCGGGGAGCTGTTTTTT	CASGSNTGELFF